Sequencing of this T cell receptor beta chain was carried out in a study of brain T cells in children with intractable seizures. The time point: blood from clinic visit 5 months post-surgery; TSC patient then seizure free. At least one anti-epileptic drug was given before surgery. Study results and limitations: Viral specificity was inferred only from CDR3 similarity; HCMV serostatus was unknown.

In regard to this clone: Its antigen remains unidentified.

The CDR3 is 16 residues long. Germline lookup yields CDR1 PRHDT and CDR2 FYEKMQ (reference sequence). The V and J ends lost 2 bases and 2 bases respectively, with 16 bases between them. The assay was immunoSEQ multiplex PCR, and TCRdb's table has in-frame clones only and misses some. The table records about 340,000 clones, over 90% of them present only once. The genes are TRBV13 and TRBJ2-7, with D possibly being TRBD2 (6 bases). This material consisted of peripheral blood, taken more than 4 months after surgery. The source is a boy less than two years old with tuberous sclerosis and intractable seizures. CDR3 residues: CASSLMWGREAYEQYF. The CDR3 DNA follows: TGTGCCAGCAGCTTAATGTGGGGCAGGGAGGCCTACGAGCAGTACTTC. Full variable domain (rest looked up from reference TRBV13 and TRBJ2-7): AAGVIQSPRHLIKEKRETATLKCYPIPRHDTVYWYQQGPGQDPQFLISFYEKMQSDKGSIPDRFSAQQFSDYHSELNMSSLELGDSALYFCASSLMWGREAYEQYFGPGTRLTVT.